Sequencing of this T cell receptor (beta chain) was carried out in a study of OX40 agonist ivuxolimab in advanced cancers. The CDR3 extends over 15 amino acids. Germline CDR1 is SGHRS and CDR2 is YFSETQ. V was pared by 6 bases and J by 5 bases, with 5 bases of the junction left unmatched. The table came from immunoSEQ multiplex PCR; TCRdb's copy has only in-frame clones and leaves some out. Among around 41,000 clones listed, just under 90% were seen once. The sample consisted of CD4+ or CD8+ T cells sorted from blood, taken in a trial of the OX40 agonist ivuxolimab. The clonotype originates from an adult with an advanced solid tumor such as melanoma, head and neck, liver or kidney cancer. The chain links TRBV5-1 to TRBJ2-2; 12 positions match TRBD2. The CDR3 sequence: CASISGTSGTGELFF. The DNA for the CDR3 is TGCGCCAGCATAAGCGGGACTAGCGGGACCGGGGAGCTGTTTTTT.